A selection of T cell receptor beta chains follows, all from one sample in a study of blood T cell repertoires in COVID-19. Profiled with immunoSEQ multiplex PCR; TCRdb holds only in-frame clones, not every one. The sample consists of roughly 120,000 clones, over 70% of them appearing once. The sequenced sample was peripheral blood. The source of these receptors is a woman in her 70s with acute or convalescent COVID-19. CDR3s include the opening cysteine and the closing phenylalanine or tryptophan. The D gene is left open where the match is weak. Only some rows state a clone size, as once, few, many or a class for expanded clones.

j_call v_call clone_size d_call cdr3_nt cdr3_aa
TRBJ1-2 TRBV28 few . TGTGCCAGCACCCAAGCGACCCGCTATGGCTACACCTTC CASTQATRYGYTF
TRBJ2-2 TRBV5-1 . TRBD1 TGCGCCAGCAGCCGAGGGACAGGGGGGACCGGGGAGCTGTTTTTT CASSRGTGGTGELFF
TRBJ1-6 TRBV7-9 few . TGTGCCAGCAGCCCACCGCGGGGGCAGGAATCACCCCTCCACTTT CASSPPRGQESPLHF
TRBJ1-4 TRBV5-4 . TRBD1 TGTGCCAGCAGCTCCGACAGGGCTAGAGGAAAACTGTTTTTT CASSSDRARGKLFF
TRBJ2-2 TRBV5-6 . . TGTGCCAGCAGCTTGGGGCAGACCGGAGGTACCGGGGAGCTGTTTTTT CASSLGQTGGTGELFF
TRBJ2-7 TRBV5-1 . TRBD1 TGCGCCAGCAGTTCGAGGTGGGACAGGGGTTACGAGCAGTACTTC CASSSRWDRGYEQYF
TRBJ2-2 TRBV5-1 . TRBD2 TGCGCCAGCAGCTTGGAGGGAGGGAACAAACTGAACACCGGGGAGCTGTTTTTT CASSLEGGNKLNTGELFF
TRBJ1-5 TRBV7-9 . TRBD1 TGTGCCAGCCAGGGACAGGGACATCAGCCCCAGCATTTT CASQGQGHQPQHF
TRBJ2-1 TRBV10-2 . TRBD2 TGCGCCAGCAGTGAGTCTCGGCTAGCGGGCTCCTCAGTGAGGTTCTTC CASSESRLAGSSVRFF
TRBJ1-2 TRBV27 . TRBD1 TGTGCCAGCAGCCCCAGGTGGGGGACAGGGCGAGGCTACACCTTC CASSPRWGTGRGYTF